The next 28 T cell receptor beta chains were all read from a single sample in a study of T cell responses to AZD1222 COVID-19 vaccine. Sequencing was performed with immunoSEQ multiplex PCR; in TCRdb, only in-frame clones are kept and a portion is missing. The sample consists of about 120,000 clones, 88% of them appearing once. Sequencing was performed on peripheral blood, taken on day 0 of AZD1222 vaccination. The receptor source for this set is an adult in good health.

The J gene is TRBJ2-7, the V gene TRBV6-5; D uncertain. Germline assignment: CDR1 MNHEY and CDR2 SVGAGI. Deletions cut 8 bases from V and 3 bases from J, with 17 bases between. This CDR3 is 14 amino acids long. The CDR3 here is CASGSDSLHYEQYF. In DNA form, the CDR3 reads TGTGCCAGCGGAAGTGATAGTCTCCACTACGAGCAGTACTTC.

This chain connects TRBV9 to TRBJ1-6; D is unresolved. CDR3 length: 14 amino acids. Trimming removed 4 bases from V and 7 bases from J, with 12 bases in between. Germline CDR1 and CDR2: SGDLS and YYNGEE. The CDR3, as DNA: TGTGCCAGCAGCCCCCCCGTGCGGAATTCACCCCTCCACTTT. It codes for CASSPPVRNSPLHF. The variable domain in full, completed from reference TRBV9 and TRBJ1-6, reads DSGVTQTPKHLITATGQRVTLRCSPRSGDLSVYWYQQSLDQGLQFLIQYYNGEERAKGNILERFSAQQFPDLHSELNLSSLELGDSALYFCASSPPVRNSPLHFGNGTRLTVT.

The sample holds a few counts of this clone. CDR3 loop: CASSLDASGDNEQFF. DNA of the CDR3: TGCGCCAGCAGCTTGGATGCTAGCGGTGACAATGAGCAGTTCTTC. The chain uses TRBV5-1 and TRBJ2-1; 7 bases match TRBD2. Trimming cost V 0 bases and J 5 bases; bases outside gene matches: 5. CDR1 and CDR2 (germline): SGHRS, YFSETQ. CDR3 length: 15 residues.

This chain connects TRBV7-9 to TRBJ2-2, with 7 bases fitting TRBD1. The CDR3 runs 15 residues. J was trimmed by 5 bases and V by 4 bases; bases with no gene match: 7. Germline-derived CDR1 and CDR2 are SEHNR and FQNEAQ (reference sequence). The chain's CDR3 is CASSSTGTATGELFF. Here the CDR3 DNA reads TGTGCCAGCAGCTCCACCGGGACAGCTACCGGGGAGCTGTTTTTT.

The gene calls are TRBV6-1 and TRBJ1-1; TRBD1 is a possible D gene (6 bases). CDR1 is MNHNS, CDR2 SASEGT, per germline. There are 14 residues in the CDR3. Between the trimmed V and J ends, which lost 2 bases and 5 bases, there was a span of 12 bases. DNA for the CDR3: TGTGCCAGCAGTGAACAGGGAGGGGGGACTGAAGCTTTCTTT. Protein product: CASSEQGGGTEAFF.

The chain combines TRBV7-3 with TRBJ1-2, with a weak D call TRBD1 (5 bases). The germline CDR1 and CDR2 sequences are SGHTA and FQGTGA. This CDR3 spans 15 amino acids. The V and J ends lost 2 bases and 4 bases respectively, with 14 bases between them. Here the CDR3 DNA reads TGTGCCAGCAGCTTACGAGGCGGGGCAGGCTATGGCTACACCTTC. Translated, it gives CASSLRGGAGYGYTF.

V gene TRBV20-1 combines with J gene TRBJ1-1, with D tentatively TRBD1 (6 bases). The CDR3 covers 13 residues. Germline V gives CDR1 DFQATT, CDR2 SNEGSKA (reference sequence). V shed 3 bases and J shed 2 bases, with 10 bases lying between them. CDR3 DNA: TGCAGTGCTAGTCAGGGGAGAAACACTGAAGCTTTCTTT. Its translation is CSASQGRNTEAFF.

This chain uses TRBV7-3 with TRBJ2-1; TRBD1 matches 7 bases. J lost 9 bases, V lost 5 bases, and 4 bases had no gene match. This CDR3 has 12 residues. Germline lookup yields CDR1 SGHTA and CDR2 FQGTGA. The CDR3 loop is CASSPTGSEQFF. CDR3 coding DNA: TGTGCCAGCAGCCCGACAGGGAGTGAGCAGTTCTTC.

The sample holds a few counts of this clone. CDR3 protein: CASSIQEGQPQHF. In DNA form, the CDR3 reads TGTGCCAGCAGCATCCAGGAAGGTCAGCCCCAGCATTTT. The chain carries TRBV7-9 and TRBJ1-5; D remains ambiguous. Germline loops: CDR1 SEHNR, CDR2 FQNEAQ (reference sequence). Deletions cut 5 bases from V and 6 bases from J, with 11 bases between. There are 13 residues in the CDR3.

DNA of the CDR3: TGCGCCAGCAGCCAAGATGGAGGACAGGGCCGCCAAGAGACCCAGTACTTC. It encodes CASSQDGGQGRQETQYF. The V call is TRBV4-3, the J call TRBJ2-5; 8 bases are a match to TRBD1. Germline loops: CDR1 LGHNA, CDR2 YSLEER. CDR3 length: 17 amino acids. Trimming at V came to 0 bases and at J to 1 base, leaving 7 bases not matched to a gene.

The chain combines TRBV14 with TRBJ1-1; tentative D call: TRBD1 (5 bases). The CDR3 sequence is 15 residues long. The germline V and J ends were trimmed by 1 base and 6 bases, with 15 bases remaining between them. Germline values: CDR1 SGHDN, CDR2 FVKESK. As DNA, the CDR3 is TGTGCCAGCAGCCAAGTCTGGCAGGGCTGGTCTGAAGCTTTCTTT. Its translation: CASSQVWQGWSEAFF.

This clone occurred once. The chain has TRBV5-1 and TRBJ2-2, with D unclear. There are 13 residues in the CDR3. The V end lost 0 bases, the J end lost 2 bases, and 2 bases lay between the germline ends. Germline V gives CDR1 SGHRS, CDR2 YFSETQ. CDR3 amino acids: CASSLANTGELFF. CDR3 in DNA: TGCGCCAGCAGCTTGGCCAACACCGGGGAGCTGTTTTTT.

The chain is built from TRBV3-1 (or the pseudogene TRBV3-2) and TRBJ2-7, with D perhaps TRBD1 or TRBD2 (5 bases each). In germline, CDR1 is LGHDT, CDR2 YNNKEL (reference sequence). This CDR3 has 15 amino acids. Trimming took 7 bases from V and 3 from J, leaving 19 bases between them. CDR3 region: CASNQGPAGHYEQYF. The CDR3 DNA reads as TGTGCCAGCAATCAGGGACCGGCTGGCCACTACGAGCAGTACTTC.

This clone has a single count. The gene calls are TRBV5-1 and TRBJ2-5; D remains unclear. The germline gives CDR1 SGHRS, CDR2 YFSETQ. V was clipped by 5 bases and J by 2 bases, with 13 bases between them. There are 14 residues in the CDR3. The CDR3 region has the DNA TGCGCCAGCAGGCCGGACCCGGCACAAGAGACCCAGTACTTC. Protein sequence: CASRPDPAQETQYF.

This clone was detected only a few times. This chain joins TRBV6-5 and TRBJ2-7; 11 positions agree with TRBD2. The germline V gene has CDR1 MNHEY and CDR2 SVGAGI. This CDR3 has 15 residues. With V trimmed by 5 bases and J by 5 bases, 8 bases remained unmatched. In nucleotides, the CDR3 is TGTGCCAGCAGTCCTGGTGGACTAGCGGGCGACGAGCAGTACTTC. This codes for CASSPGGLAGDEQYF.

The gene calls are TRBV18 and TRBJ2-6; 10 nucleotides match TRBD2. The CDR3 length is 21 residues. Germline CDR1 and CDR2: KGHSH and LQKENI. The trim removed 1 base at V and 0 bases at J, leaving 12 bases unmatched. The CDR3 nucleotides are TGTGCCAGCTCACCACAAATAGCAGCTAGCGGGGGTGCCTCTGGGGCCAACGTCCTGACTTTC. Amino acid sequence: CASSPQIAASGGASGANVLTF.

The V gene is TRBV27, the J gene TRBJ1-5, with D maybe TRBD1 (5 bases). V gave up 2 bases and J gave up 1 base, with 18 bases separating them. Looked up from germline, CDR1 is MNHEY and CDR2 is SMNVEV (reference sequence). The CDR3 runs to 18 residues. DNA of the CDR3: TGTGCCAGCAGTTTACCAGCTGGTGCAGGGCCGAGCAATCAGCCCCAGCATTTT. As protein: CASSLPAGAGPSNQPQHF.

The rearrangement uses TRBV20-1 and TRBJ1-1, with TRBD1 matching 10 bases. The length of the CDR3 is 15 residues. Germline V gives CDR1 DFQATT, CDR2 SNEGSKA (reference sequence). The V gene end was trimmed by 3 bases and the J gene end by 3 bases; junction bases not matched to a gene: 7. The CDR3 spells CSASSPGQGDTEAFF. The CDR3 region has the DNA TGCAGTGCTAGTAGCCCCGGACAGGGGGACACTGAAGCTTTCTTT.

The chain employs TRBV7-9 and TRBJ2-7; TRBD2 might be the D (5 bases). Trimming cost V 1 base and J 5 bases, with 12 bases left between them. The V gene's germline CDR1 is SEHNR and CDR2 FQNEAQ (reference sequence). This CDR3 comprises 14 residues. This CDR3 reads CASSLGGLSNEQYF. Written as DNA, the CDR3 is TGTGCCAGCAGCTTAGGCGGACTGAGTAACGAGCAGTACTTC.

CDR3 in amino acids: CASSLTGQVNTEAFF. CDR3 DNA: TGCGCCAGCAGCTTGACAGGCCAGGTGAACACTGAAGCTTTCTTT. The V and J genes are TRBV5-1 and TRBJ1-1; TRBD1 is a possible D gene (5 bases). V was clipped by 1 base and J by 0 bases, with 10 bases between them. The CDR3 loop spans 15 amino acids. CDR1 is SGHRS, CDR2 YFSETQ, per germline.

The CDR3 reads CASGTGGNEQYF. CDR3 bases: TGTGCCAGCGGGACAGGGGGTAACGAGCAGTACTTC. The genes are TRBV19 and TRBJ2-7, with TRBD1 matching over 11 bases. The CDR3 is 12 residues long. V lost 9 bases to trimming and J lost 5 bases; unmatched junction nucleotides: 3. The germline gives CDR1 LNHDA, CDR2 SQIVND (reference sequence).

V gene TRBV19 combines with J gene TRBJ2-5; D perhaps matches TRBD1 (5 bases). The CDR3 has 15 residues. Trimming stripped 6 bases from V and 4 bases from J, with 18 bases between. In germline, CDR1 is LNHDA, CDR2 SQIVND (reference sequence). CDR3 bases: TGTGCCAGTAGCGGCACCTTGGAAGGGGTAGAGACCCAGTACTTC. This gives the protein CASSGTLEGVETQYF. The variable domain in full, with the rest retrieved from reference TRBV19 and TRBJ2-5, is DGGITQSPKYLFRKEGQNVTLSCEQNLNHDAMYWYRQDPGQGLRLIYYSQIVNDFQKGDIAEGYSVSREKKESFPLTVTSAQKNPTAFYLCASSGTLEGVETQYFGPGTRLLVL.

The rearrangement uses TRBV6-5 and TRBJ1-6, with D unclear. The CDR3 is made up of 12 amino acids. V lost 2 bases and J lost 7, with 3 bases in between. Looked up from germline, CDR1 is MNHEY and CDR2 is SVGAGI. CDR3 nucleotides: TGTGCCAGCAGTTACCAAAATTCACCCCTCCACTTT. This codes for CASSYQNSPLHF.

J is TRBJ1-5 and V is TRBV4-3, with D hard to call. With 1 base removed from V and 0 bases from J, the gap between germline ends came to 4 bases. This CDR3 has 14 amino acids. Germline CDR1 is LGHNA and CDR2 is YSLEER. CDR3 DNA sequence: TGCGCCAGCAGCCAAGGTCATAGCAATCAGCCCCAGCATTTT. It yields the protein CASSQGHSNQPQHF.

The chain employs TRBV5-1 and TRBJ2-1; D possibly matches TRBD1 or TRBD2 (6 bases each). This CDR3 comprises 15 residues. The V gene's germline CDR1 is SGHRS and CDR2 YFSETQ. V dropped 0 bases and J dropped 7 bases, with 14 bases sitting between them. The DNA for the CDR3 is TGCGCCAGCAGCTTGGTGGGGGGCTCTTGGAATGAGCAGTTCTTC. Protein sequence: CASSLVGGSWNEQFF.

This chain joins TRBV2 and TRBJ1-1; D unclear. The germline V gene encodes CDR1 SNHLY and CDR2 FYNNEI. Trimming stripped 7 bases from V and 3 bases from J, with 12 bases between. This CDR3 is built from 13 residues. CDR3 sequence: CASIVNGYTEAFF. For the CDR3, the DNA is TGTGCCAGCATTGTGAACGGGTACACTGAAGCTTTCTTT.

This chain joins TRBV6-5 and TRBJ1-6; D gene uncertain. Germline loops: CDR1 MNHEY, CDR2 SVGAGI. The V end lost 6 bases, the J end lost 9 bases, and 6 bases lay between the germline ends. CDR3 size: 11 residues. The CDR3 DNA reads TGTGCCAGCAGGTTCGCTTCACCCCTCCACTTT. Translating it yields CASRFASPLHF.

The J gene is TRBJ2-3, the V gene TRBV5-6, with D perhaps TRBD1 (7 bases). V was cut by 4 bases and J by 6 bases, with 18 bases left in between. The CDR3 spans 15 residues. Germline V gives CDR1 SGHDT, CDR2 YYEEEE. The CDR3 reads CASSEDRRVFDTQYF. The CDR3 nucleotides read TGTGCCAGCAGCGAGGACAGGAGGGTGTTCGATACGCAGTATTTT.